Listed here is a single T cell receptor (beta chain). This CDR3 is built from 15 residues. The germline gives CDR1 LNHDA, CDR2 SQIVND (reference sequence). V lost 6 bases and J lost 0, with 14 bases in between. These data are taken from a study of T cells after posttransplantation cyclophosphamide. Using immunoSEQ multiplex PCR, the repertoire was profiled, and TCRdb retains in-frame clones only, with some absent. The sample lists under 50,000 clones, less than 95% occurring once. Cyclophosphamide on days +3 and +4 followed busulfan-fludarabine conditioning and a marrow graft. This TCR was sampled from a male patient over 55 who received an allogeneic stem cell transplant from a related donor and was CMV-positive. A share of the T cells may be of graft donor origin. The chain combines TRBV19 with TRBJ1-1; D is uncertain. The specimen was PBMCs, collected 60 to 65 days after allogeneic stem cell transplant with posttransplant cyclophosphamide. The CDR3 reads CASREIQTMNTEAFF. In DNA, the CDR3 is TGTGCCAGTAGAGAGATACAGACAATGAACACTGAAGCTTTCTTT.